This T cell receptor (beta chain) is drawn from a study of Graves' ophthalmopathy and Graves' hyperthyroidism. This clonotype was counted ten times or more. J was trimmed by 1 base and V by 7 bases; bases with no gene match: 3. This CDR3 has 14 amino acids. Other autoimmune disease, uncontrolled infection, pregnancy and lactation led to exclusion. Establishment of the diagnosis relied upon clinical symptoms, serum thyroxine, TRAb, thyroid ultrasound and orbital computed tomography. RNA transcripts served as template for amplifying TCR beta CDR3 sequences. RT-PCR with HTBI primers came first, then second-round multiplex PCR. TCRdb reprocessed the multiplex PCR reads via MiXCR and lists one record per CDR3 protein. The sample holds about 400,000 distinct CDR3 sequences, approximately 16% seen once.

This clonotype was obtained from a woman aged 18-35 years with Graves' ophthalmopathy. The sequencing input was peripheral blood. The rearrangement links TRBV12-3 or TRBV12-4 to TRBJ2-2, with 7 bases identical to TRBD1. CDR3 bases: TGTGCCAGCAAACAGGGGTGGAACACCGGGGAGCTGTTTTTT. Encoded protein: CASKQGWNTGELFF.